The 22 T cell receptor beta chains below were found in one sample sequenced in a study of shared clonotypes between healthy human individuals. Here immunoSEQ multiplex PCR was the method, and the copy in TCRdb shows in-frame clones only, minus some. This table holds millions of clones, 85% to 95% found once. Specimen: naive CD4+ T cells from PBMCs. The subset here: CD45RA+ positively selected. Receptor source: a man aged 18 to 30 in good health. Some clones in this sample may be carry-over from other donors' samples.

The chain is built from TRBV7-6 and TRBJ2-3; D gene ambiguous. CDR1 is SGHVS and CDR2 is FNYEAQ in the germline V gene. The V end lost 5 bases, the J end lost 2 bases, and 17 bases lay between the germline ends. This CDR3 comprises 16 residues. CDR3 bases: TGTGCCAGCAGCCCCGCCGGCGGTACGAACACAGATACGCAGTATTTT. Its protein product is CASSPAGGTNTDTQYF.

The chain has TRBV18 and TRBJ2-5, with no clear D. This CDR3 contains 15 residues. Looked up from germline, CDR1 is KGHSH and CDR2 is LQKENI. The germline V and J ends were trimmed by 3 bases and 5 bases, with 16 bases remaining between them. CDR3 sequence: CASSPPGLTRETQYF. CDR3 nucleotides: TGTGCCAGCTCACCTCCGGGCCTAACTCGGGAGACCCAGTACTTC.

The chain carries TRBV6-5 and TRBJ2-2; D gene unclear. Trimming stripped 7 bases from V and 6 bases from J, with 9 bases between. CDR3 size: 12 residues. CDR1 and CDR2 from the germline V gene are MNHEY and SVGAGI. The CDR3 sequence is CASIAHPGELFF. As DNA, the CDR3 is TGTGCCAGCATAGCCCATCCCGGGGAGCTGTTTTTT.

This clone was picked up one time. The genes are TRBV11-2 and TRBJ1-1; 7 bases map to TRBD1. Looked up from germline, CDR1 is SGHAT and CDR2 is FQNNGV. Losses at the gene ends were 5 bases for V and 5 bases for J; bases not matched to a gene: 8. The length of the CDR3 is 14 residues. The CDR3, as DNA: TGTGCCAGCAGCGCCGCAGGGGGGGCGACTGAAGCTTTCTTT. Its translation: CASSAAGGATEAFF.

V is TRBV5-1 and J is TRBJ2-3; TRBD2 agrees at 7 bases. The CDR3 has 16 residues. The germline CDR1 and CDR2 sequences are SGHRS and YFSETQ. J gave up 0 bases and V 0 bases, and 4 bases lay outside the gene matches. CDR3 DNA sequence: TGCGCCAGCAGCTTGGGGCGGGAGTGGAGCACAGATACGCAGTATTTT. This sequence encodes CASSLGREWSTDTQYF.

The chain has TRBV5-1 and TRBJ1-4; D not certain. Germline V lookup: CDR1 SGHRS, CDR2 YFSETQ. Trimming took 6 bases from V and 0 from J, leaving 6 bases between them. This CDR3 has 13 amino acids. The CDR3 loop reads CASKTATNEKLFF. CDR3 DNA sequence: TGCGCCAGCAAGACCGCAACTAATGAAAAACTGTTTTTT.

This chain uses TRBV4-3 with TRBJ2-3; 11 bases fit TRBD2. Germline V gene data show CDR1 as LGHNA and CDR2 as YSLEER. The V segment lost 0 bases and the J segment 13 bases; nucleotides outside the gene matches: 6. This CDR3 contains 14 residues. CDR3 DNA: TGCGCCAGCAGCCAAGATCTACTAGCGGGAGTCAAGTATTTT. Protein sequence: CASSQDLLAGVKYF.

Notes on this clone: The sample carries other DNA sequences with the same CDR3. The CDR3 coding sequence is TGCGCCAGCAGCTTGGGACCTAGTGGGTCCTACGAGCAGTACTTC. Its protein product is CASSLGPSGSYEQYF. The V gene is TRBV5-1, the J gene TRBJ2-7, with no clear D. CDR1 is SGHRS and CDR2 is YFSETQ in the germline V gene. There are 15 residues in the CDR3. Trimming removed 0 bases from V and 1 base from J, with 11 bases in between.

The chain recombines TRBV19 with TRBJ1-3; D not resolved. V lost 5 bases, J lost 0 bases, and 8 bases lay in between. This CDR3 has 14 amino acids. Germline-derived CDR1 and CDR2 are LNHDA and SQIVND (reference sequence). CDR3 in DNA: TGTGCCAGTAGTCCGATCTACTCTGGAAACACCATATATTTT. It yields the protein CASSPIYSGNTIYF.

For the CDR3, the DNA is TGTGCCAGCAGTCTGCCGCACAGCCAAGAGACCCAGTACTTC. It specifies CASSLPHSQETQYF. This chain links TRBV6-5 with TRBJ2-5; D gene uncertain. Germline lookup yields CDR1 MNHEY and CDR2 SVGAGI. With 5 bases removed from V and 1 base from J, the gap between germline ends came to 11 bases. This CDR3 has 14 amino acids.

The chain links TRBV19 to TRBJ1-2; TRBD1 aligns across 7 bases. Germline loops: CDR1 LNHDA, CDR2 SQIVND (reference sequence). The CDR3 is made up of 15 amino acids. Germline trimming cut 9 bases from V and 8 bases from J; bases unmatched to any gene: 18. The DNA of the CDR3 is TGTGCCAGCGGTCTTTACGGCGGGACAGAGGAAGGCTACACCTTC. This encodes CASGLYGGTEEGYTF.

This chain uses TRBV11-2 with TRBJ2-5; TRBD2 agrees at 13 bases. Trimming cost V 7 bases and J 7 bases; bases outside gene matches: 9. The length of the CDR3 is 15 residues. Per the germline V gene, CDR1 is SGHAT and CDR2 is FQNNGV. The CDR3 here is CASNFGLAGEGTQYF. The DNA for the CDR3 is TGTGCCAGCAACTTTGGACTAGCGGGAGAGGGGACCCAGTACTTC.

Here the CDR3 reads CASSVGQTTDKQYF. The CDR3 region has the DNA TGTGCCAGCAGCGTAGGACAGACAACGGACAAGCAGTACTTC. The chain is built from TRBV9 and TRBJ2-7; D is perhaps TRBD1 (5 bases). V dropped 0 bases and J dropped 8 bases, with 15 bases sitting between them. This CDR3 spans 14 amino acids. Germline V CDR1 and CDR2: SGDLS, YYNGEE.

V gene TRBV29-1 combines with J gene TRBJ2-3; 7 bases fit TRBD1. The CDR3 is 15 residues long. Germline lookup yields CDR1 SQVTM and CDR2 ANQGSEA. Trimming removed 4 bases from V and 2 bases from J; junction bases left unmatched: 9. The CDR3 DNA reads as TGCAGCGTTGCCACCTTACAGGGGTACACAGATACGCAGTATTTT. Amino acid sequence: CSVATLQGYTDTQYF.

The chain is built from TRBV11-2 and TRBJ2-5; the D gene is possibly TRBD1 (5 bases). V gave up 4 bases and J gave up 2 bases, with 8 bases separating them. There are 13 residues in the CDR3. Germline loops: CDR1 SGHAT, CDR2 FQNNGV. The CDR3 here is CASSSQVQETQYF. The CDR3 DNA reads as TGTGCCAGCAGCTCACAGGTACAAGAGACCCAGTACTTC.

The chain links TRBV19 to TRBJ1-2, with D possibly TRBD1 on 5 matching bases. The V gene's germline CDR1 is LNHDA and CDR2 SQIVND (reference sequence). The CDR3 is 12 amino acids. The V and J ends lost 8 bases and 2 bases respectively, with 9 bases between them. Written as DNA, the CDR3 is TGTGCCAGTCAACAGGCGAACTATGGCTACACCTTC. Its protein product is CASQQANYGYTF. The full variable domain, in which reference TRBV19 and TRBJ1-2 provide the parts outside the CDR3, is DGGITQSPKYLFRKEGQNVTLSCEQNLNHDAMYWYRQDPGQGLRLIYYSQIVNDFQKGDIAEGYSVSREKKESFPLTVTSAQKNPTAFYLCASQQANYGYTFGSGTRLTVV.

The V call is TRBV5-4, the J call TRBJ2-5; D not resolved. In germline, CDR1 is SGHNT, CDR2 YYREEE (reference sequence). The CDR3 runs 12 residues. The V end lost 4 bases, the J end lost 4 bases, and 8 bases lay between the germline ends. The CDR3 sequence is CASSPPSETQYF. The CDR3 DNA sequence: TGTGCCAGCAGCCCTCCCTCAGAGACCCAGTACTTC.

This chain links TRBV7-9 with TRBJ2-3; 8 bases line up with TRBD2. The CDR3 is made up of 17 amino acids. V was pared by 5 bases and J by 2 bases, with 12 bases of the junction left unmatched. CDR1 and CDR2 from the germline V gene are SEHNR and FQNEAQ (reference sequence). The CDR3 sequence: CASSRGTSGRDTDTQYF. In DNA form, the CDR3 reads TGTGCCAGCAGCCGGGGAACTAGCGGCAGGGACACAGATACGCAGTATTTT.

The gene calls are TRBV29-1 and TRBJ2-5, with D perhaps TRBD2 (5 bases). Germline-derived CDR1 and CDR2 are SQVTM and ANQGSEA. The CDR3 runs to 11 residues. This CDR3 is CSAGGPETQYF. In nucleotides, the CDR3 is TGCAGTGCTGGCGGGCCTGAGACCCAGTACTTC.

With regard to this clone: The same CDR3 can be traced to other DNA sequences in this sample. The chain employs TRBV10-3 and TRBJ1-2; D might be TRBD1 (6 bases). Germline V lookup: CDR1 ENHRY, CDR2 SYGVKD. The CDR3 is made up of 13 amino acids. The germline V and J ends were trimmed by 6 bases and 1 base, with 9 bases remaining between them. The CDR3 here is CAISAGVNYGYTF. The CDR3 region has the DNA TGTGCCATCAGCGCAGGGGTTAACTATGGCTACACCTTC.

The chain combines TRBV7-6 with TRBJ1-5, with D hard to call. V lost 6 bases, J lost 6 bases, and 18 bases lay in between. Germline-derived CDR1 and CDR2 are SGHVS and FNYEAQ. The CDR3 sequence is 15 residues long. DNA of the CDR3: TGTGCCAGCAGTATCCGGGTGGGGTCCGCTCAGCCCCAGCATTTT. Protein sequence: CASSIRVGSAQPQHF.

The V gene is TRBV23-1, the J gene TRBJ1-4; D possibly corresponds to TRBD1 (6 bases). TRBV23-1 is known as an ORF, though its function is uncertain. The V end lost 6 bases, the J end lost 6 bases, and 17 bases lay between the germline ends. The CDR3 extends over 15 amino acids. The CDR3 nucleotides are TGCGCCAGCAGCCCTACAGGGTCGGGTCATGAAAAACTGTTTTTT. Encoded protein: CASSPTGSGHEKLFF.